These 9 T cell receptor beta chains were all obtained from the same sample, sequenced in a study of early T cells in non-severe SARS-CoV-2 infection. TCRdb analysed the 5' RACE reads with MiXCR anew, one entry per CDR3 protein. The sample includes about 58,000 distinct CDR3 sequences, 9.5% to 15% of them seen just once. The specimen sequenced was whole blood. Receptor source: an adult who was a healthcare worker with PCR-confirmed SARS-CoV-2 infection or an uninfected control (not recorded which).

This clonotype was found many times. This sequence joins TRBV7-9 and TRBJ2-3, with D possibly TRBD1 on 6 matching bases. The CDR3 spans 13 residues. The V and J ends lost 8 bases and 2 bases respectively, with 11 bases between them. The V gene's germline CDR1 is SEHNR and CDR2 FQNEAQ (reference sequence). The CDR3 protein is CASLDSYTDTQYF. CDR3 nucleotides: TGTGCCAGCCTGGACAGCTACACAGATACGCAGTATTTT.

The V gene is TRBV7-2, the J gene TRBJ2-2; a weak D match, TRBD2 (5 bases). Germline V lookup: CDR1 SGHTA, CDR2 FQGNSA. CDR3 length: 17 amino acids. The V gene lost 1 base and the J gene lost 5 bases, with 17 bases spanning the gap. In DNA form, the CDR3 reads TGTGCCAGCAGCTTAGTCCTACTAGTTAGAGGAACCGGGGAGCTGTTTTTT. Translating it yields CASSLVLLVRGTGELFF.

There are many counts of this clonotype. This chain uses TRBV29-1 with TRBJ2-7, with TRBD1 matching 8 bases. Germline trimming cut 6 bases from V and 3 bases from J; bases unmatched to any gene: 10. The CDR3 length is 14 residues. CDR1 is SQVTM, CDR2 ANQGSEA, per germline. CDR3 amino acids: CSVGNDRGFYEQYF. The CDR3 region has the DNA TGCAGCGTAGGAAATGACAGGGGATTCTACGAGCAGTACTTC.

This clonotype has a count of ten or more. In nucleotides, the CDR3 is TGTGCCAGTAGTCCTCTCGCGAGGGGGGGACCGAACTCTGGGGCCAACGTCCTGACTTTC. Translated, it gives CASSPLARGGPNSGANVLTF. This chain connects TRBV19 to TRBJ2-6, with a possible D match to TRBD2 (7 bases). The CDR3 length is 20 residues. Trimming took off 5 bases at V and 0 bases at J, with 23 bases between the two ends. CDR1 LNHDA and CDR2 SQIVND come from the germline V gene (reference sequence).

This sequence joins TRBV9 and TRBJ2-7; 7 bases line up with TRBD1. Per the germline V gene, CDR1 is SGDLS and CDR2 is YYNGEE. There are 15 residues in the CDR3. V was pared by 1 base and J by 3 bases, with 7 bases of the junction left unmatched. The CDR3 DNA sequence: TGTGCCAGCAGCGTATCTCCGGGACAGAACTACGAGCAGTACTTC. Translating it yields CASSVSPGQNYEQYF. Combining the CDR3 with reference TRBV9 and TRBJ2-7 gives the whole variable domain DSGVTQTPKHLITATGQRVTLRCSPRSGDLSVYWYQQSLDQGLQFLIQYYNGEERAKGNILERFSAQQFPDLHSELNLSSLELGDSALYFCASSVSPGQNYEQYFGPGTRLTVT.

This chain joins TRBV20-1 and TRBJ1-1; no reliable D call. Trimming took 3 bases from V and 6 from J, leaving 14 bases between them. The CDR3 sequence is 13 residues long. Germline CDR1 and CDR2: DFQATT and SNEGSKA (reference sequence). The CDR3 sequence: CSASPLGDAEAFF. CDR3 sequence (DNA): TGCAGTGCTAGCCCCTTAGGAGACGCTGAAGCTTTCTTT.

This sequence joins TRBV20-1 and TRBJ2-4, with D perhaps TRBD1 or TRBD2 (5 bases each). The CDR3 sequence is 17 residues long. Looked up from germline, CDR1 is DFQATT and CDR2 is SNEGSKA (reference sequence). Trimming stripped 0 bases from V and 3 bases from J, with 18 bases between. CDR3 sequence: CSARDRARGGVKNIQYF. CDR3 coding DNA: TGCAGTGCTAGAGATCGGGCCCGGGGCGGAGTCAAAAACATTCAGTACTTC.

The chain employs TRBV6-5 and TRBJ2-3; D is perhaps TRBD2 (7 bases). The CDR3 spans 15 residues. Per germline, CDR1 MNHEY and CDR2 SVGAGI. Trimming cost V 0 bases and J 2 bases, with 9 bases left between them. CDR3 coding DNA: TGTGCCAGCAGTTACTCGGGGGGGGCCACAGATACGCAGTATTTT. Translating it yields CASSYSGGATDTQYF.

The table lists this clonotype with a few counts. The CDR3 sequence is CSVGGHNGYTF. CDR3 DNA: TGCAGCGTTGGCGGGCATAATGGCTACACCTTC. The rearrangement links TRBV29-1 to TRBJ1-2, with D hard to call. V dropped 4 bases and J dropped 6 bases, with 9 bases sitting between them. The CDR3 is made up of 11 amino acids. Per the germline V gene, CDR1 is SQVTM and CDR2 is ANQGSEA.